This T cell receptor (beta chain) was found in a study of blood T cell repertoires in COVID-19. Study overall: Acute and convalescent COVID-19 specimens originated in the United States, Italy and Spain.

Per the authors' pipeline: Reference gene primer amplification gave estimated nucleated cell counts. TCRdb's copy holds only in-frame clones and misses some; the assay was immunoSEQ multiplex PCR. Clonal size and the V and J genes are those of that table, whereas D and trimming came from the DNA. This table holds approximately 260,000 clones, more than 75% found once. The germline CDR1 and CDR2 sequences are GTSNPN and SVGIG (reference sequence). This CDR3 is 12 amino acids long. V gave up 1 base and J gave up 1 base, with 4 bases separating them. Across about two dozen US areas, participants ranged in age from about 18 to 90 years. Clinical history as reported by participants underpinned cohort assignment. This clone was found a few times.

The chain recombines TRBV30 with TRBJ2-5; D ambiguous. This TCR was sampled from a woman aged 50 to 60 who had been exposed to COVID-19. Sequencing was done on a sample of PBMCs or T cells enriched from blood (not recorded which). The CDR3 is CAWSASQETQYF. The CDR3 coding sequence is TGTGCCTGGAGTGCCTCCCAAGAGACCCAGTACTTC.